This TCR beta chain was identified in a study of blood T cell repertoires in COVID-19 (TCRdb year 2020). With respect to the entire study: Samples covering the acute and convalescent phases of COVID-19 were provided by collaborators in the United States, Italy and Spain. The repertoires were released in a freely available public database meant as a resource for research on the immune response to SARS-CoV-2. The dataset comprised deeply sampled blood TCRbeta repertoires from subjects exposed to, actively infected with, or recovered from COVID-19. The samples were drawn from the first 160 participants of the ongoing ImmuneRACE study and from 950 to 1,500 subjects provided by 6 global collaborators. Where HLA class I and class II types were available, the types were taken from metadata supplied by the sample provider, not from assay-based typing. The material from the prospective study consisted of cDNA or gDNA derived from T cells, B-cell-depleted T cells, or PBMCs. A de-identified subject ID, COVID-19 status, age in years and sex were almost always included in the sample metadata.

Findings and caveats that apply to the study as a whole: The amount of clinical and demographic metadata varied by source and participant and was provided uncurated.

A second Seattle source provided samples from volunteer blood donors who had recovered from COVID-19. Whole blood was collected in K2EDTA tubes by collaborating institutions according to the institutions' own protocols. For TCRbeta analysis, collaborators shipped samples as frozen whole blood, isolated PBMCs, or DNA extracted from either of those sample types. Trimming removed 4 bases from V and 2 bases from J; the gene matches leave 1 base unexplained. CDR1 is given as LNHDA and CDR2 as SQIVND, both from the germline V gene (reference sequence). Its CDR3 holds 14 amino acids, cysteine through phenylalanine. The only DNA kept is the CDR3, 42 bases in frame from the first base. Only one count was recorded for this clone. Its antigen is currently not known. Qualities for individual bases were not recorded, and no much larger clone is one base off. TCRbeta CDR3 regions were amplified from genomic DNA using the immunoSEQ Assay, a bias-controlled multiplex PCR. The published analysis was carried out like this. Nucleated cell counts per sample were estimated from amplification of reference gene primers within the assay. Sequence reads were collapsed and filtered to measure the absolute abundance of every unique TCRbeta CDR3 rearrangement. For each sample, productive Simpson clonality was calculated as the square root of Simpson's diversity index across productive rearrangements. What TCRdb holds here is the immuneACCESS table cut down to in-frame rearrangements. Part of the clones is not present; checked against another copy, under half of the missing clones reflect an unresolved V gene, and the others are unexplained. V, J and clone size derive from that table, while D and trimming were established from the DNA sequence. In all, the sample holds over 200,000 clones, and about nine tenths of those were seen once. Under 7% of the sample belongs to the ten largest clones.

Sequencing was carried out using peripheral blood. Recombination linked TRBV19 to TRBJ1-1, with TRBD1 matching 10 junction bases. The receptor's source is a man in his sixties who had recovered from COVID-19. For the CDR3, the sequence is CASSRDRGNTEAFF. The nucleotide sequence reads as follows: TGTGCCAGTAGTAGGGACAGGGGAAACACTGAAGCTTTCTTT.